This T cell receptor beta chain was obtained from a study of shared clonotypes between healthy human individuals. Background on the study: Three plates were used per donor for CD4 naive, three for CD4 memory, two for CD8 naive and one for CD8 memory.

Over several immunoSEQ plates, each subset's genomic DNA was distributed in even portions. The repertoire was sequenced with immunoSEQ multiplex PCR; TCRdb's copy has only in-frame clones and lacks some. The sample contains more than 2 million clones, roughly 93% of which appear only once. This CDR3 has 14 residues. The trim removed 6 bases at V and 6 bases at J, leaving 5 bases unmatched. CDR1 ENHRY and CDR2 SYGVKD come from the germline V gene. Terminally differentiated effector memory CD45RA+ cells were left out of the naive CD8 fraction, which was CD45RO-negative and positively selected for CCR7. Whole-study findings and limits: Estimated clonotype richness was generally higher in naive than memory subsets.

Comment on this clone: Its antigen is still unknown.

V and J are TRBV10-3 and TRBJ2-1; the match to TRBD2 covers 10 bases. Specimen: naive CD8+ T cells from PBMCs. The clonotype comes from a man aged 18 to 30 in good health. Some clones in this sample may be carry-over from other donors' samples. The CDR3 loop reads CAIRGLAETNEQFF. CDR3 in DNA: TGTGCCATCAGAGGACTAGCGGAAACCAATGAGCAGTTCTTC.